The next 23 T cell receptor beta chains were all read from a single sample in a study of blood T cell repertoires in COVID-19. The protocol was immunoSEQ multiplex PCR, while the TCRdb copy is restricted to in-frame clones and leaves out a portion. The data show about 130,000 clones, around 79% seen once. The sequenced sample consisted of peripheral blood. All receptors derive from a woman in her 70s with COVID-19, enrolled during active disease.

The V call is TRBV6-5, the J call TRBJ2-5, with TRBD2 matching over 11 bases. The CDR3 has 15 residues. In germline, CDR1 is MNHEY, CDR2 SVGAGI. J gave up 4 bases and V 6 bases, and 7 bases lay outside the gene matches. CDR3 in DNA: TGTGCCAGCAGCTTAGCGGGGGGGCAGGCAGAGACCCAGTACTTC. This sequence encodes CASSLAGGQAETQYF.

This clone has more than one count but fewer than ten. The chain couples TRBV7-2 to TRBJ2-2, with a tentative D call TRBD1 (5 bases). Trimming took off 5 bases at V and 1 base at J, with 8 bases between the two ends. Germline-derived CDR1 and CDR2 are SGHTA and FQGNSA. This CDR3 has 14 residues. For the CDR3, the DNA is TGTGCCAGCAGCGTACAGGTGAACACCGGGGAGCTGTTTTTT. This codes for CASSVQVNTGELFF.

The chain recombines TRBV19 with TRBJ2-7; D ambiguous. Germline V gives CDR1 LNHDA, CDR2 SQIVND (reference sequence). Trimming stripped 2 bases from V and 0 bases from J, with 5 bases between. The length of the CDR3 is 13 residues. The CDR3 sequence: CASSIKSSYEQYF. In nucleotides, the CDR3 is TGTGCCAGTAGTATAAAGAGCTCCTACGAGCAGTACTTC.

The rearrangement links TRBV9 to TRBJ1-1, with no clear D. This CDR3 has 14 residues. Between the trimmed V and J ends, which lost 7 bases and 0 bases, there was a span of 13 bases. Germline V gene lookup returns CDR1 SGDLS and CDR2 YYNGEE. The CDR3 spells CASSGGQMNTEAFF. In DNA, the CDR3 is TGTGCCAGCTCCGGCGGGCAGATGAACACTGAAGCTTTCTTT.

The chain has TRBV5-1 and TRBJ2-7, with 16 positions matching TRBD2. The CDR3 totals 18 residues. With V trimmed by 3 bases and J by 7 bases, 13 bases remained unmatched. Germline loops: CDR1 SGHRS, CDR2 YFSETQ. The CDR3 nucleotides read TGCGCCAGCAGCTCGCCCGGGACTAGCGGGGGGGAGACTCGGGAGCAGTACTTC. This gives the protein CASSSPGTSGGETREQYF. Supplemented by reference TRBV5-1 and TRBJ2-7, the full variable domain reads KAGVTQTPRYLIKTRGQQVTLSCSPISGHRSVSWYQQTPGQGLQFLFEYFSETQRNKGNFPGRFSGRQFSNSRSEMNVSTLELGDSALYLCASSSPGTSGGETREQYFGPGTRLTVT.

This clone has just a few counts. The rearrangement joins TRBV6-2 or TRBV6-3 to TRBJ1-5; unclear D gene. Trimming cost V 3 bases and J 3 bases, with 9 bases left between them. From germline, CDR1 is MNHEY and CDR2 SVGEGT. The CDR3 extends over 14 amino acids. The CDR3 DNA reads as TGTGCCAGCAGTTATGGAGGTTACAATCAGCCCCAGCATTTT. Residues: CASSYGGYNQPQHF.

V and J are TRBV5-4 and TRBJ2-3, with D hard to call. Trimming took 6 bases from V and 1 from J, leaving 9 bases between them. The CDR3 runs to 13 residues. Germline CDR1 is SGHNT and CDR2 is YYREEE (reference sequence). The CDR3 reads CASTKSGTDTQYF. The DNA for the CDR3 is TGTGCCAGCACCAAGAGCGGCACAGATACGCAGTATTTT.

This clone has a count of ten or more. The chain is built from TRBV10-1 and TRBJ1-2, with D maybe TRBD1 (6 bases). CDR1 is WNHNN, CDR2 SYGVQD, per germline (reference sequence). The CDR3 is made up of 12 amino acids. V was pared by 7 bases and J by 5 bases, with 11 bases between. The CDR3 DNA reads as TGCGCCAGCACTGACAGGAGGTATGGCTACACCTTC. Amino acids: CASTDRRYGYTF.

The J gene is TRBJ1-2, the V gene TRBV7-6; D is perhaps TRBD1 (6 bases). Germline V gene data show CDR1 as SGHVS and CDR2 as FNYEAQ. This CDR3 has 14 amino acids. The germline V and J ends were trimmed by 5 bases and 4 bases, with 14 bases remaining between them. The CDR3 nucleotides are TGTGCCAGCAGCCTAGATCCAGGGGCCTATGGCTACACCTTC. Amino acid sequence: CASSLDPGAYGYTF.

The V gene is TRBV19, the J gene TRBJ1-1; 10 bases are shared with TRBD1. The CDR3 sequence is 14 residues long. V trimming: 7 bases; J trimming: 1 base; junction bases outside the gene matches: 3. Germline V gene lookup returns CDR1 LNHDA and CDR2 SQIVND (reference sequence). CDR3 nucleotide sequence: TGTGCCAGTACGGGACAGGGGTGGAACACTGAAGCTTTCTTT. Translating gives CASTGQGWNTEAFF.

V usage is TRBV18 and J usage is TRBJ2-7; 7 nucleotides agree with TRBD2. The CDR3 contains 14 residues. V shed 6 bases, J shed 2 bases, and the junction held 7 bases outside the gene matches. Per the germline V gene, CDR1 is KGHSH and CDR2 is LQKENI. The DNA for the CDR3 is TGTGCCAGCTCTAGCTCCGGGACTACCTACGAGCAGTACTTC. This translates into CASSSSGTTYEQYF.

The chain combines TRBV7-8 with TRBJ1-1; tentative D call: TRBD1 (5 bases). The CDR3 totals 16 residues. Germline assignment: CDR1 SGHVS and CDR2 FQNEAQ. Trimming left V 2 bases short and J 2 bases short, with 15 bases between. In DNA, the CDR3 is TGTGCCAGCAGCTTACTGCAGGGATATTTCAACACTGAAGCTTTCTTT. Encoded protein: CASSLLQGYFNTEAFF. Full variable domain (rest looked up from reference TRBV7-8 and TRBJ1-1): GAGVSQSPRYKVAKRGQDVALRCDPISGHVSLFWYQQALGQGPEFLTYFQNEAQLDKSGLPSDRFFAERPEGSVSTLKIQRTQQEDSAVYLCASSLLQGYFNTEAFFGQGTRLTVV.

The chain recombines TRBV6-4 with TRBJ1-1, with D unclear. This CDR3 comprises 17 residues. The V gene lost 4 bases and the J gene lost 0 bases, with 18 bases spanning the gap. Germline V gives CDR1 MRHNA, CDR2 SNTAGT. As DNA, the CDR3 is TGTGCCAGCAGTGTTGGCAGGAGGAATTGGGTGAACACTGAAGCTTTCTTT. It encodes CASSVGRRNWVNTEAFF.

As regards this clone: At one end, the junction sequence differs from germline, possibly due to a read error. The chain's CDR3 is CASSFSSGSNF. The CDR3 nucleotides are TGTGCCAGCAGTTTTTCCTCCGGGAGCAATTTT. The chain links TRBV28 to TRBJ1-1; D is unresolved. The CDR3 contains 11 residues. Germline V gene sequence: CDR1 MDHEN, CDR2 SYDVKM.

This clone appeared a single time. The chain is built from TRBV5-8 and TRBJ1-1; D is uncertain. The germline V gene encodes CDR1 SGHTS and CDR2 YDEGEE. This CDR3 region has 13 residues. With 3 bases removed from V and 4 bases from J, the gap between germline ends came to 10 bases. DNA for the CDR3: TGTGCCAGCAGCTGGGGAGTGGGCACTGAAGCTTTCTTT. Its translation is CASSWGVGTEAFF.

V and J are TRBV5-6 and TRBJ2-7; unclear D gene. There are 14 residues in the CDR3. Germline assignment: CDR1 SGHDT and CDR2 YYEEEE. The ends were cut back, 4 bases at V and 6 bases at J, with 17 bases in the middle. The CDR3 reads CASSQQTRLSEQYF. The CDR3 nucleotides are TGTGCCAGCAGCCAACAAACAAGACTCAGCGAGCAGTACTTC.

This chain links TRBV15 with TRBJ1-6; 10 positions agree with TRBD1. The CDR3 extends over 16 amino acids. After removal of 4 bases from V and 9 bases from J, the junction contained 9 bases not matched to a gene. Germline lookup yields CDR1 LNHNV and CDR2 YYDKDF (reference sequence). The CDR3 loop is CATSTHRDRGRSPLHF. CDR3 coding DNA: TGTGCCACCAGCACACATAGGGACAGGGGACGTTCACCCCTCCACTTT. The full variable domain, with the rest looked up from reference TRBV15 and TRBJ1-6, is DAMVIQNPRYQVTQFGKPVTLSCSQTLNHNVMYWYQQKSSQAPKLLFHYYDKDFNNEADTPDNFQSRRPNTSFCFLDIRSPGLGDTAMYLCATSTHRDRGRSPLHFGNGTRLTVT.

Notes on this clone: One end of the junction varies from germline; a read error may be responsible. The V gene is TRBV7-9, the J gene TRBJ2-1; D is perhaps TRBD1 (5 bases). CDR1 and CDR2 from the germline V gene are SEHNR and FQNEAQ (reference sequence). This CDR3 has 13 amino acids. The CDR3 sequence: CASSLAPRQGCVF. CDR3 sequence (DNA): TGTGCCAGCAGCTTAGCTCCCCGGCAGGGTTGTGTCTTC.

This chain connects TRBV11-2 to TRBJ1-6; 10 nucleotides align to TRBD1. Unmatched junction bases numbered 7, after V lost 4 bases and J lost 10 bases. Germline CDR1 reads SGHAT; CDR2 reads FQNNGV. This CDR3 spans 15 amino acids. This chain's CDR3 is CASSSRGTGESPLHF. CDR3 DNA: TGTGCCAGCAGCTCCCGGGGGACAGGGGAATCACCCCTCCACTTT.

The chain combines TRBV29-1 with TRBJ2-3, with 8 bases that match TRBD2. Losses at the gene ends were 4 bases for V and 2 bases for J; bases not matched to a gene: 5. The length of the CDR3 is 14 residues. CDR1 is SQVTM, CDR2 ANQGSEA, per germline. CDR3 residues: CSVGHGGATDTQYF. The CDR3 DNA reads TGCAGCGTTGGACACGGGGGGGCCACAGATACGCAGTATTTT.

The V gene is TRBV10-2, the J gene TRBJ1-2; 9 bases are shared with TRBD1. With V trimmed by 5 bases and J by 12 bases, 10 bases remained unmatched. This CDR3 has 13 amino acids. Germline V gene sequence: CDR1 WSHSY, CDR2 SAAADI. The CDR3, as DNA: TGCGCCAGCAGTCCACAGGGGGCTGGGGGAAACACCTTC. This sequence encodes CASSPQGAGGNTF.

The J gene is TRBJ2-1, the V gene TRBV24-1, with D possibly matching TRBD1 (5 bases). The CDR3 is 13 amino acids. CDR1 is KGHDR, CDR2 SFDVKD, per germline. The V end lost 10 bases, the J end lost 0 bases, and 9 bases lay between the germline ends. The CDR3 nucleotides read TGTGCCACATCAAGGGGCTCCTACAATGAGCAGTTCTTC. Residues: CATSRGSYNEQFF.

This sequence joins TRBV10-3 and TRBJ1-1, with D perhaps matching TRBD1 (6 bases). CDR1 is ENHRY and CDR2 is SYGVKD in the germline V gene. This CDR3 region has 16 residues. Trimming removed 5 bases from V and 0 bases from J, with 16 bases in between. The CDR3 loop is CAISKAGAQMNTEAFF. DNA of the CDR3: TGTGCCATCAGTAAAGCGGGGGCCCAGATGAACACTGAAGCTTTCTTT.